Listed here are 32 T cell receptor beta chains from one sample, sequenced in a study of cytomegalovirus exposure and HLA in healthy donors. Researchers ran the PCR with 60 Vbeta and 13 Jbeta primers. The repertoire was sequenced with immunoSEQ multiplex PCR; TCRdb's copy has only in-frame clones and lacks some. Seen here are about 25,000 clones, 75% to 80% observed once, and the top ten hold 4.5%. The sample was PBMCs. The receptors stem from a male donor in good health and CMV-seronegative.

CDR3 region: CASSWTSGIGRRYF. The CDR3 region has the DNA TGTGCCAGCAGCTGGACTAGCGGGATAGGAAGGAGGTACTTC. The chain is built from TRBV7-2 and TRBJ2-7; 12 bases align to TRBD2. V shed 4 bases, J shed 12 bases, and the junction held 10 bases outside the gene matches. The length of the CDR3 is 14 residues. CDR1 is SGHTA and CDR2 is FQGNSA in the germline V gene.

This clone was observed once. The gene calls are TRBV27 and TRBJ1-6, with D uncertain. Between the trimmed V and J ends, which lost 5 bases and 7 bases, there was a span of 9 bases. The CDR3 extends over 13 amino acids. Per germline, CDR1 MNHEY and CDR2 SMNVEV (reference sequence). CDR3 bases: TGTGCCAGCAGTCCGGTAGTGAATTCACCCCTCCACTTT. Its translation is CASSPVVNSPLHF.

The chain uses TRBV6-5 and TRBJ1-4; a possible D gene is TRBD1 (6 bases). Germline loops: CDR1 MNHEY, CDR2 SVGAGI. V was pared by 2 bases and J by 8 bases, with 12 bases between. CDR3 length equals 14 residues. The CDR3: CASSYNRAGEKLFF. The CDR3 DNA reads as TGTGCCAGCAGTTACAACAGGGCAGGGGAAAAACTGTTTTTT.

This clone was seen only once. The V call is TRBV6-1, the J call TRBJ2-3; TRBD2 aligns across 14 bases. Trimming cost V 3 bases and J 6 bases; bases outside gene matches: 5. Germline V CDR1 and CDR2: MNHNS, SASEGT. The CDR3 covers 16 residues. The CDR3 reads CASSETSGGARDTQYF. The CDR3 bases are TGTGCCAGCAGTGAGACTAGCGGGGGGGCAAGGGATACGCAGTATTTT.

The chain has TRBV7-6 and TRBJ2-3; tentatively, D is TRBD2 (5 bases). Trimming pared 0 bases from V and 5 bases from J, leaving 6 bases between. Germline CDR1 reads SGHVS; CDR2 reads FNYEAQ. This CDR3 spans 13 amino acids. This CDR3 is CASSLAREDTQYF. CDR3 sequence (DNA): TGTGCCAGCAGCTTAGCACGGGAAGATACGCAGTATTTT.

This chain connects TRBV5-1 to TRBJ2-7; 8 nucleotides align to TRBD1. CDR1 and CDR2 (germline): SGHRS, YFSETQ. The CDR3 covers 14 residues. V dropped 0 bases and J dropped 6; count of bases not matched to a gene: 5. In DNA form, the CDR3 reads TGCGCCAGCAGCTTGGACCAGACAGGGGCCGAGCAGTACTTC. Protein sequence: CASSLDQTGAEQYF.

The chain employs TRBV6-5 and TRBJ1-1; D might be TRBD1 (5 bases). Trimming removed 3 bases at V and 2 bases at J, with 7 bases between. CDR3 length equals 13 residues. Germline CDR1 MNHEY, CDR2 SVGAGI. CDR3 residues: CASSYQGNTEAFF. Written as DNA, the CDR3 is TGTGCCAGCAGTTATCAGGGAAACACTGAAGCTTTCTTT.

The gene calls are TRBV28 and TRBJ2-1, with 8 bases lining up with TRBD1. The V gene's germline CDR1 is MDHEN and CDR2 SYDVKM. V trimming: 9 bases; J trimming: 4 bases; junction bases outside the gene matches: 8. CDR3 length equals 14 residues. Written as DNA, the CDR3 is TGTGCCAGTACCCCAGGGGGCGGGTACAATGAGCAGTTCTTC. It yields the protein CASTPGGGYNEQFF.

The chain joins TRBV28 to TRBJ2-7; D perhaps matches TRBD2 (6 bases). The CDR3 has 19 residues. The germline gives CDR1 MDHEN, CDR2 SYDVKM. The V end was cut by 5 bases, the J end by 0 bases, with 26 bases between. CDR3 in amino acids: CASSQPNPPGGASSYEQYF. The CDR3 DNA follows: TGTGCCAGCAGTCAACCCAACCCCCCTGGCGGGGCCAGCTCCTACGAGCAGTACTTC. Looking up the rest from reference TRBV28 and TRBJ2-7 gives the full variable domain: DVKVTQSSRYLVKRTGEKVFLECVQDMDHENMFWYRQDPGLGLRLIYFSYDVKMKEKGDIPEGYSVSREKKERFSLILESASTNQTSMYLCASSQPNPPGGASSYEQYFGPGTRLTVT.

V and J are TRBV21-1 and TRBJ2-5; TRBD2 reflects the table's D call only, with no check against the DNA. The J call may be incorrect, as the DNA end agrees better with TRBJ2-7. TRBV21-1 is a documented pseudogene. The CDR3 is 18 residues long. CDR3 region: CASSKVRRKAGASYEQYF. The CDR3 DNA reads TGTGCCAGCAGCAAAGTACGAAGAAAGGCGGGAGCGTCCTACGAGCAGTACTTC.

The chain couples TRBV4-3 to TRBJ1-2; TRBD1 matches 10 bases. Germline V lookup: CDR1 LGHNA, CDR2 YSLEER. This CDR3 region has 16 residues. Trimming at V came to 3 bases and at J to 6 bases, leaving 10 bases not matched to a gene. The CDR3 nucleotides are TGCGCCAGCAGCCAGTCTCTCCGGGACAGGGGCCATGGCTACACCTTC. Translation: CASSQSLRDRGHGYTF.

The chain recombines TRBV10-3 with TRBJ2-5; possibly TRBD2 for D (6 bases). This CDR3 contains 13 residues. CDR1 and CDR2 (germline): ENHRY, SYGVKD. With 4 bases removed from V and 2 bases from J, the gap between germline ends came to 8 bases. CDR3 DNA sequence: TGTGCCATCAGTGTAGCGGATCAAGAGACCCAGTACTTC. Its translation is CAISVADQETQYF.

This clone was observed a handful of times. The chain uses TRBV30 and TRBJ1-1; a possible D gene is TRBD1 (5 bases). CDR1 and CDR2 (germline): GTSNPN, SVGIG (reference sequence). There are 12 residues in the CDR3. V was trimmed by 3 bases and J by 6 bases, leaving 11 bases between them. CDR3 residues: CAWSPGEAEAFF. The CDR3 nucleotides are TGTGCCTGGAGCCCGGGGGAGGCTGAAGCTTTCTTT.

The chain is built from TRBV6-5 and TRBJ2-7; weak D call: TRBD2 (7 bases). Trimming removed 8 bases at V and 5 bases at J, with 22 bases between. Germline CDR1 is MNHEY and CDR2 is SVGAGI. The CDR3 spans 15 residues. The CDR3 sequence is CASRRGGQGSNEQYF. The CDR3 coding sequence is TGTGCCAGCCGGAGGGGGGGGCAGGGGAGCAACGAGCAGTACTTC.

The V call is TRBV7-9, the J call TRBJ2-3; D remains ambiguous. The CDR3 runs 12 residues. The germline gives CDR1 SEHNR, CDR2 FQNEAQ (reference sequence). V gave up 5 bases and J gave up 8 bases, with 11 bases separating them. CDR3 loop: CASSGYAGTQYF. CDR3 bases: TGTGCCAGCAGCGGCTATGCAGGTACGCAGTATTTT.

The CDR3 loop reads CASSLQGPSYEQYF. The CDR3 nucleotides are TGTGCCAGCAGCTTACAGGGGCCCTCCTACGAGCAGTACTTC. The chain couples TRBV11-2 to TRBJ2-7, with D maybe TRBD1 (6 bases). Germline assignment: CDR1 SGHAT and CDR2 FQNNGV. V was clipped by 2 bases and J by 0 bases, with 8 bases between them. This CDR3 contains 14 residues.

The CDR3 reads CASSYGGQLYEQYF. CDR3 in DNA: TGTGCCAGCAGTTACGGGGGACAGCTCTACGAGCAGTACTTC. The rearrangement joins TRBV6-6 to TRBJ2-7, with TRBD1 matching 7 bases. CDR3 length: 14 residues. The germline V gene encodes CDR1 MNHNY and CDR2 SVGAGI (reference sequence). Trimming removed 2 bases from V and 3 bases from J; junction bases left unmatched: 4.

V and J are TRBV7-9 and TRBJ2-1; 7 bases map to TRBD2. Trimming at V came to 2 bases and at J to 1 base, leaving 11 bases not matched to a gene. Germline V gene sequence: CDR1 SEHNR, CDR2 FQNEAQ (reference sequence). The CDR3 loop spans 18 amino acids. CDR3 sequence reads: CASSLWRGGSGSYNEQFF. The DNA for the CDR3 is TGTGCCAGCAGCTTATGGAGGGGAGGGTCGGGGTCCTACAATGAGCAGTTCTTC.

The chain employs TRBV6-1 and TRBJ2-5; D remains unclear. TRBJ2-7 matches the DNA end more closely, so the J call is doubtful. Germline V CDR1 and CDR2: MNHNS, SASEGT. This CDR3 has 13 amino acids. The CDR3 loop reads CASSEAHVYEQYF. CDR3 DNA: TGTGCCAGCAGTGAAGCGCACGTCTACGAGCAGTACTTC.

This clone was picked up one time. The J gene is TRBJ1-1, the V gene TRBV7-9; the D gene is possibly TRBD1 (5 bases). There are 18 residues in the CDR3. Germline values: CDR1 SEHNR, CDR2 FQNEAQ (reference sequence). V was trimmed by 5 bases and J by 0 bases, leaving 22 bases between them. CDR3 coding DNA: TGTGCCAGCAGCCGACTAATTATTTCGGGACTCATGAACACTGAAGCTTTCTTT. Encoded protein: CASSRLIISGLMNTEAFF. The whole variable domain, filled in from reference TRBV7-9 and TRBJ1-1, reads DTGVSQNPRHKITKRGQNVTFRCDPISEHNRLYWYRQTLGQGPEFLTYFQNEAQLEKSRLLSDRFSAERPKGSFSTLEIQRTEQGDSAMYLCASSRLIISGLMNTEAFFGQGTRLTVV.

This chain joins TRBV28 and TRBJ2-7; 8 nucleotides agree with TRBD1. Germline V lookup: CDR1 MDHEN, CDR2 SYDVKM. The CDR3 loop spans 11 amino acids. The junction had 4 bases not matched to a gene; V was cut back by 8 bases and J by 7 bases. The CDR3 sequence is CASGRTGEQYF. CDR3 nucleotide sequence: TGTGCCAGCGGGCGGACAGGGGAGCAGTACTTC.

This chain joins TRBV28 and TRBJ1-1; D is ambiguous. Germline CDR1 reads MDHEN; CDR2 reads SYDVKM. The ends were cut back, 5 bases at V and 0 bases at J, with 7 bases in the middle. The length of the CDR3 is 13 residues. The CDR3, as DNA: TGTGCCAGCAGTACTCGCATGAACACTGAAGCTTTCTTT. It yields the protein CASSTRMNTEAFF.

The chain uses TRBV5-1 and TRBJ2-3, with a possible D match to TRBD2 (5 bases). The ends were cut back, 0 bases at V and 5 bases at J, with 7 bases in the middle. The CDR3 spans 13 residues. From germline, CDR1 is SGHRS and CDR2 YFSETQ. The chain's CDR3 is CASSLEGGDTQYF. The CDR3 DNA reads as TGCGCCAGCAGCTTGGAAGGAGGAGATACGCAGTATTTT.

The chain uses TRBV25-1 and TRBJ2-7, with TRBD2 identical over 8 bases. This CDR3 spans 15 amino acids. V shed 7 bases, J shed 4 bases, and the junction held 12 bases outside the gene matches. Germline loops: CDR1 MGHDK, CDR2 SYGVNS. CDR3 nucleotides: TGTGCCAGCACCCCTCGGGGGGGAAATGTGTACGAGCAGTACTTC. Amino acids: CASTPRGGNVYEQYF.

This chain connects TRBV7-8 to TRBJ2-1; 9 bases map to TRBD2. There are 15 residues in the CDR3. V dropped 5 bases and J dropped 2; count of bases not matched to a gene: 4. Germline V CDR1 and CDR2: SGHVS, FQNEAQ. CDR3 residues: CASSPGGGAYNEQFF. CDR3 sequence (DNA): TGTGCCAGCAGCCCAGGCGGGGGGGCCTACAATGAGCAGTTCTTC.

The CDR3 nucleotides read TGTGCCAGCAGTGAATTATACGGGTACCAAGAGACCCAGTACTTC. It yields the protein CASSELYGYQETQYF. The chain joins TRBV25-1 to TRBJ2-5; D not certain. Germline CDR1 MGHDK, CDR2 SYGVNS. This CDR3 has 15 residues. Trimming stripped 1 base from V and 0 bases from J, with 9 bases between. The full variable domain, rest sourced from reference TRBV25-1 and TRBJ2-5, is EADIYQTPRYLVIGTGKKITLECSQTMGHDKMYWYQQDPGMELHLIHYSYGVNSTEKGDLSSESTVSRIRTEHFPLTLESARPSHTSQYLCASSELYGYQETQYFGPGTRLLVL.

The chain uses TRBV4-2 and TRBJ2-1, with D possibly TRBD2 on 6 matching bases. V shed 0 bases and J shed 4 bases, with 13 bases lying between them. This CDR3 is built from 16 residues. Germline CDR1 reads LGHNA; CDR2 reads YNFKEQ. CDR3: CASSQDGSGGYNEQFF. The CDR3 DNA is TGTGCCAGCAGCCAAGATGGTAGCGGAGGGTACAATGAGCAGTTCTTC.

V gene TRBV11-3 combines with J gene TRBJ2-2; tentative D call: TRBD2 (7 bases). Trimming pared 5 bases from V and 5 bases from J, leaving 12 bases between. This CDR3 comprises 14 residues. The germline CDR1 and CDR2 sequences are SGHNT and YENEEA. CDR3 coding DNA: TGTGCCAGCAGCAGGGGGGGCGCGACCGGGGAGCTGTTTTTT. Amino acids: CASSRGGATGELFF.

The gene calls are TRBV15 and TRBJ2-7; D is possibly TRBD1 (5 bases). Germline V lookup: CDR1 LNHNV, CDR2 YYDKDF (reference sequence). The length of the CDR3 is 14 residues. Trimming removed 5 bases at V and 0 bases at J, with 11 bases between. CDR3 in amino acids: CATSHWTSSYEQYF. The CDR3, as DNA: TGTGCCACCAGCCATTGGACATCCTCCTACGAGCAGTACTTC.

The chain has TRBV28 and TRBJ1-5; D may be TRBD1 (6 bases). Looked up from germline, CDR1 is MDHEN and CDR2 is SYDVKM. The CDR3 spans 13 residues. Deletions cut 2 bases from V and 7 bases from J, with 9 bases between. The CDR3, as DNA: TGTGCCAGCAGTTTACGGGGGGCCCAGCCCCAGCATTTT. It codes for CASSLRGAQPQHF.

The rearrangement joins TRBV5-1 to TRBJ2-7; a weak D match, TRBD1 (5 bases). The V gene's germline CDR1 is SGHRS and CDR2 YFSETQ. Deletions cut 1 base from V and 2 bases from J, with 13 bases between. The CDR3 loop spans 15 amino acids. DNA for the CDR3: TGCGCCAGCAGCTTGACTGCAGGGCTGACCTACGAGCAGTACTTC. It specifies CASSLTAGLTYEQYF.

The genes are TRBV27 and TRBJ2-7; TRBD2 is a possible D gene (5 bases). The CDR3 covers 13 residues. V was cut by 7 bases and J by 7 bases, with 17 bases left in between. Germline values: CDR1 MNHEY, CDR2 SMNVEV (reference sequence). CDR3 residues: CASKRENLGEQYF. The CDR3 nucleotides read TGTGCCAGCAAGAGGGAAAATTTGGGAGAGCAGTACTTC.